This T cell receptor (beta chain) appears in the sequencing data of a study of blood T cell repertoires in COVID-19. The assay was immunoSEQ multiplex PCR, and TCRdb's table has in-frame clones only and misses some. The sample includes 50,000 to 65,000 clones, 65% to 85% seen only once; the top ten take around 6%. Germline CDR1 KGHDR, CDR2 SFDVKD. V lost 3 bases and J lost 7, with 12 bases in between. This CDR3 contains 14 residues. This TCR derives from a woman between 45 and 65 years old with active or convalescent COVID-19. The chain is built from TRBV24-1 and TRBJ1-3; D not certain. Material for sequencing was peripheral blood. CDR3 protein: CATSDPAVSNTIYF. Written as DNA, the CDR3 is TGTGCCACCAGTGATCCCGCGGTTTCGAACACCATATATTTT.